The 13 T cell receptor beta chains presented below share a single source sample, sequenced in a study of OX40 agonist ivuxolimab in advanced cancers. Repertoires were generated with immunoSEQ multiplex PCR, while TCRdb's copy carries only in-frame clones and drops some. The sample has over 15,000 clones; roughly 80% are singletons. The sequences come from CD4+ or CD8+ T cells sorted from blood, collected in a trial of the OX40 agonist ivuxolimab. The source of these receptors is an adult with an advanced solid tumor such as melanoma, head and neck, liver or kidney cancer.

This chain links TRBV10-2 with TRBJ2-7; D is ambiguous. CDR3 length: 14 residues. The V gene lost 6 bases and the J gene lost 5 bases, with 17 bases spanning the gap. CDR1 is WSHSY, CDR2 SAAADI, per germline. CDR3 sequence: CASRDWSGHDEQYF. In DNA form, the CDR3 reads TGCGCCAGCAGAGACTGGTCCGGGCACGACGAGCAGTACTTC.

This chain uses TRBV9 with TRBJ2-1; D is possibly TRBD1 (5 bases). The CDR3 is made up of 15 amino acids. V lost 0 bases and J lost 9, with 16 bases in between. Germline CDR1 SGDLS, CDR2 YYNGEE. The CDR3: CASSVGVMGHGEQFF. Written as DNA, the CDR3 is TGTGCCAGCAGCGTAGGGGTAATGGGGCATGGTGAGCAGTTCTTC.

V and J are TRBV6-4 and TRBJ2-7, with D perhaps matching TRBD1 (6 bases). The germline V and J ends were trimmed by 7 bases and 7 bases, with 20 bases remaining between them. The germline V gene has CDR1 MRHNA and CDR2 SNTAGT. The CDR3 length is 14 residues. The CDR3 DNA reads as TGTGCCAGCAAAAGGGACACGGAAACATTAGAGCAGTACTTC. Translation: CASKRDTETLEQYF.

The V call is TRBV7-2, the J call TRBJ1-5; no clear D gene. CDR1 SGHTA and CDR2 FQGNSA come from the germline V gene. Trimming took off 1 base at V and 0 bases at J, with 4 bases between the two ends. The CDR3 is made up of 14 amino acids. The CDR3 DNA sequence: TGTGCCAGCAGCTTAGGGTATAGCAATCAGCCCCAGCATTTT. Translation gives CASSLGYSNQPQHF.

The CDR3 DNA sequence: TGCGCCAGCAGCCAATTTGAGGGCAGCACTGAAGCTTTCTTT. Translated, it gives CASSQFEGSTEAFF. The chain links TRBV4-1 to TRBJ1-1, with D unresolved. CDR3 length: 14 amino acids. Germline CDR1 and CDR2: MGHRA and YSYEKL. The ends were cut back, 2 bases at V and 4 bases at J, with 11 bases in the middle.

The genes are TRBV28 and TRBJ2-7; D is undetermined. Deletions cut 3 bases from V and 1 base from J, with 19 bases between. The CDR3 runs to 17 residues. The germline V gene encodes CDR1 MDHEN and CDR2 SYDVKM. CDR3 nucleotides: TGTGCCAGCAGTTTTGTGGAAGACCCCGGAACATCCTACGAGCAGTACTTC. Protein: CASSFVEDPGTSYEQYF.

The genes are TRBV6-5 and TRBJ2-7; 9 bases map to TRBD1. Germline CDR1 is MNHEY and CDR2 is SVGAGI. The CDR3 has 16 residues. Germline trimming cut 0 bases from V and 4 bases from J; bases unmatched to any gene: 7. As DNA, the CDR3 is TGTGCCAGCAGTTACTCCCGGACAGGGGCGGGGTACGAGCAGTACTTC. Translating gives CASSYSRTGAGYEQYF.

The rearrangement links TRBV6-1 to TRBJ2-1, with no clear D. CDR3 length equals 15 residues. Germline V lookup: CDR1 MNHNS, CDR2 SASEGT. Trimming removed 7 bases from V and 4 bases from J, with 17 bases in between. The CDR3, as DNA: TGTGCCAGCACCCAGGTCCCTCTTGCATACAATGAGCAGTTCTTC. Translated, it gives CASTQVPLAYNEQFF.

The chain has TRBV28 and TRBJ2-7; TRBD1 matches 10 bases. V trimming: 11 bases; J trimming: 2 bases; junction bases outside the gene matches: 6. Germline loops: CDR1 MDHEN, CDR2 SYDVKM. The CDR3 is made up of 13 amino acids. DNA of the CDR3: TGTGCCTGGGGGACAGGGGCTACCTACGAGCAGTACTTC. Its protein is CAWGTGATYEQYF.

V is TRBV27 and J is TRBJ1-5; D not certain. CDR1 is MNHEY and CDR2 is SMNVEV in the germline V gene (reference sequence). The V end was cut by 6 bases, the J end by 5 bases, with 11 bases between. The CDR3 is 13 residues long. Here the CDR3 DNA reads TGTGCCAGCAGCCGTAAGGCCCATCAGCCCCAGCATTTT. This gives the protein CASSRKAHQPQHF.

V gene TRBV5-1 combines with J gene TRBJ2-1; tentative D call: TRBD2 (6 bases). Germline CDR1 SGHRS, CDR2 YFSETQ. The CDR3 runs to 12 residues. Between the trimmed V and J ends, which lost 3 bases and 9 bases, there was a span of 10 bases. The CDR3 loop is CASSSGLIEQFF. CDR3 sequence (DNA): TGCGCCAGCAGCTCAGGACTAATTGAGCAGTTCTTC.

The chain is built from TRBV28 and TRBJ1-3; D remains ambiguous. This CDR3 is 13 amino acids long. V was clipped by 6 bases and J by 0 bases, with 6 bases between them. Looked up from germline, CDR1 is MDHEN and CDR2 is SYDVKM. The CDR3 sequence: CASRSPSGNTIYF. The CDR3 coding sequence is TGTGCCAGCAGAAGTCCCTCTGGAAACACCATATATTTT.

The V gene is TRBV4-3, the J gene TRBJ2-7; no clear D. With 0 bases removed from V and 2 bases from J, the gap between germline ends came to 20 bases. Germline V gives CDR1 LGHNA, CDR2 YSLEER. This CDR3 is built from 18 residues. The CDR3 is CASSQDWSVFDQTYEQYF. The CDR3 nucleotides read TGCGCCAGCAGCCAAGATTGGTCTGTTTTCGACCAAACCTACGAGCAGTACTTC.